This TCR beta chain came from a study of CD8 T cells in ankylosing spondylitis. The table lists this clonotype with a few counts. TCRdb redid the calling of the 5' RACE reads with MiXCR, one entry per CDR3 protein. This table has 300,000 to 400,000 distinct CDR3 sequences, approximately 10% appearing once. Germline V lookup: CDR1 SEHNR, CDR2 FQNEAQ (reference sequence). Deletions cut 8 bases from V and 0 bases from J, with 8 bases between. The CDR3 is 13 residues long. The genes are TRBV7-9 and TRBJ1-3, with D unresolved. The sequenced sample consisted of blood, either unsorted or a sorted T cell fraction (not recorded which). The receptor's source is a female donor with ankylosing spondylitis or in good health (not recorded which). CDR3 protein: CASPEGSGNTIYF. The CDR3 DNA follows: TGTGCCAGCCCCGAGGGCTCTGGAAACACCATATATTTT.